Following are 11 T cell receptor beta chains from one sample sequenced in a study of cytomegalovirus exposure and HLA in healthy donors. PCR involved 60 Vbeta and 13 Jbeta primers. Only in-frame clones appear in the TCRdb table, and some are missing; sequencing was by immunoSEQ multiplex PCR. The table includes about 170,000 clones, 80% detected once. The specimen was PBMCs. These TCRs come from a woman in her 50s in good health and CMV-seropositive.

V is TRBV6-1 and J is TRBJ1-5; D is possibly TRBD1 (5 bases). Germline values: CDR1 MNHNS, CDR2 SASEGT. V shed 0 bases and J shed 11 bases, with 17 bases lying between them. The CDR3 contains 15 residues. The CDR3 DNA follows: TGTGCCAGCAGTGAAGCGTTCGACAGCTACCGGTCCCAGCATTTT. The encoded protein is CASSEAFDSYRSQHF.

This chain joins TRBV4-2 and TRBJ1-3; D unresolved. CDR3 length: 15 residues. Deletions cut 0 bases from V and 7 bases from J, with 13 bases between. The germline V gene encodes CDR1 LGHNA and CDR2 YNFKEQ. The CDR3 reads CASSQDRRSLNTIYF. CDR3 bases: TGTGCCAGCAGCCAAGATCGCCGGAGTCTGAACACCATATATTTT.

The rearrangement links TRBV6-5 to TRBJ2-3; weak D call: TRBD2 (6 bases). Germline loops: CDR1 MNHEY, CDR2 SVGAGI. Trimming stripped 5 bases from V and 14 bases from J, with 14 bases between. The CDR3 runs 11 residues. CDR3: CASSPGLRLYF. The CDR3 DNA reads TGTGCCAGCAGTCCGGGACTCCGGCTGTATTTT.

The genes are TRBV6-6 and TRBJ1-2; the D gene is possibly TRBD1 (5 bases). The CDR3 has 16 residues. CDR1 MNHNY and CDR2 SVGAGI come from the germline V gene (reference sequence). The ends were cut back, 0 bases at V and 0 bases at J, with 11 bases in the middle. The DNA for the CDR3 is TGTGCCAGCAGTTACTCGATGCAGACAGCTAACTATGGCTACACCTTC. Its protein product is CASSYSMQTANYGYTF.

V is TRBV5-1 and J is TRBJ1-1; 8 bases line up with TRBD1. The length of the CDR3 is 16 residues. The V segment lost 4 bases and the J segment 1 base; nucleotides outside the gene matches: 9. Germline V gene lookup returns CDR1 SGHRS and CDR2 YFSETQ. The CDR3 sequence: CASSVQTGVWNTEAFF. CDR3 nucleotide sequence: TGCGCCAGCAGCGTTCAGACAGGGGTTTGGAACACTGAAGCTTTCTTT.

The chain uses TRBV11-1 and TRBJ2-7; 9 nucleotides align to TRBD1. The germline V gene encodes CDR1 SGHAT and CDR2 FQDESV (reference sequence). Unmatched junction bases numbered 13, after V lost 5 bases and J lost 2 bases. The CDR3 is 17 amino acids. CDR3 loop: CASSPGTGIGSPYEQYF. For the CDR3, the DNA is TGTGCCAGCAGCCCCGGGACAGGGATAGGGTCCCCCTACGAGCAGTACTTC.

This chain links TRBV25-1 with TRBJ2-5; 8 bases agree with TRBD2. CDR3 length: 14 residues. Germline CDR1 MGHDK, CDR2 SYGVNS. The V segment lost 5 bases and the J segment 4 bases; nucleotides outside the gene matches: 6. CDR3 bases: TGTGCCAGCAGTCCTCCGCTAGCGGGAGAGACCCAGTACTTC. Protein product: CASSPPLAGETQYF.

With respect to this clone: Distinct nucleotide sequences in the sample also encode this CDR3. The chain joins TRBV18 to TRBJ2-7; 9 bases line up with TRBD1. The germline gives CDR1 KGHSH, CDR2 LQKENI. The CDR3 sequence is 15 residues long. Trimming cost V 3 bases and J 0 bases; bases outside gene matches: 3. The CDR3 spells CASSPGQGSSYEQYF. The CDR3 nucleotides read TGTGCCAGCTCACCCGGACAGGGGAGCTCCTACGAGCAGTACTTC.

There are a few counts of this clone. The CDR3 reads CASRKQQNTEAFF. The CDR3 DNA follows: TGTGCCAGCAGGAAACAGCAGAACACTGAAGCTTTCTTT. V gene TRBV7-6 combines with J gene TRBJ1-1; D gene unclear. The length of the CDR3 is 13 residues. V was shortened by 6 bases and J by 1 base, with 9 bases between the two germline ends. Germline loops: CDR1 SGHVS, CDR2 FNYEAQ.

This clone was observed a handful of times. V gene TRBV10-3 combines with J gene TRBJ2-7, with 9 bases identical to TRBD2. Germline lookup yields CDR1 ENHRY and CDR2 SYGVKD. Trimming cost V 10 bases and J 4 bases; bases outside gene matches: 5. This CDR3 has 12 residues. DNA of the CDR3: TGTGCCACTACTAGCGGGCTTTACGAGCAGTACTTC. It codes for CATTSGLYEQYF.

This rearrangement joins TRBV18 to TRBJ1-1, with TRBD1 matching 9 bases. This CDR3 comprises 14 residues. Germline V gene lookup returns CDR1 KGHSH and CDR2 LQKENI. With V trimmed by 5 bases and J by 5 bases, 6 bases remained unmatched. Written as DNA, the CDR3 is TGTGCCAGCTCAGCGGACAGGGGAGGGACTGAAGCTTTCTTT. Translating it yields CASSADRGGTEAFF.